The next 25 T cell receptor beta chains were all read from a single sample in a study of technical replicates of blood from a few donors listed by TCRdb under 2017. Preparation of the library involved the immunoSEQ multiplex PCR assay. The immuneACCESS repertoire file appears here via TCRdb, limited to in-frame rearrangements. These files lack a portion of the clones; in checked studies, under half of the deficit traces to unresolved V genes, and the cause of the others is not known. The sample has about 89,000 clones on record, about 93% of them singletons. The ten largest clones represent about 0.27% of the sample. The specimen was T cells isolated from PBMCs. The receptors stem from a human donor in good health.

In its sample, this clone was seen a few times. The V call is TRBV27, the J call TRBJ2-1, with a tentative D call TRBD1 (5 bases). The CDR3 is made up of 11 amino acids. The germline V gene has CDR1 MNHEY and CDR2 SMNVEV (reference sequence). Deletions cut 7 bases from V and 6 bases from J, with 7 bases between. Here the CDR3 reads CASNQGNEQFF. The CDR3 nucleotides are TGTGCCAGCAATCAGGGCAATGAGCAGTTCTTC.

A single count supports this clone. The gene calls are TRBV10-2 and TRBJ2-7; 7 positions match TRBD2. Losses at the gene ends were 3 bases for V and 0 bases for J; bases not matched to a gene: 11. This CDR3 comprises 17 residues. Germline V gene lookup returns CDR1 WSHSY and CDR2 SAAADI. The CDR3 spells CASSDGGWAGLSYEQYF. CDR3 DNA: TGCGCCAGCAGTGACGGGGGGTGGGCGGGCCTCTCCTACGAGCAGTACTTC.

The rearrangement links TRBV5-1 to TRBJ1-1; TRBD1 matches at 8 bases. Germline V gene lookup returns CDR1 SGHRS and CDR2 YFSETQ. The ends lost 0 bases at V and 2 bases at J; junction bases unmatched: 3. There are 15 residues in the CDR3. CDR3 amino acids: CASSLGTGINTEAFF. CDR3 coding DNA: TGCGCCAGCAGCTTGGGGACAGGGATTAACACTGAAGCTTTCTTT.

This rearrangement joins TRBV4-2 to TRBJ1-2; D is unclear. The germline gives CDR1 LGHNA, CDR2 YNFKEQ. Trimming cost V 2 bases and J 6 bases, with 13 bases left between them. This CDR3 has 14 amino acids. The CDR3 DNA sequence: TGTGCCAGCAGCCAACCTGGCACCCCAGATGGCTACACCTTC. Residues: CASSQPGTPDGYTF.

The V gene is TRBV7-3, the J gene TRBJ2-7; TRBD1 matches at 7 bases. Germline CDR1 is SGHTA and CDR2 is FQGTGA. Unmatched junction bases numbered 4, after V lost 0 bases and J lost 2 bases. This CDR3 spans 15 amino acids. CDR3 protein: CASSLTPGQAYEQYF. The CDR3 DNA is TGTGCCAGCAGCTTAACGCCAGGACAGGCCTACGAGCAGTACTTC.

This rearrangement joins TRBV6-1 to TRBJ1-2; D is perhaps TRBD1 (6 bases). V was trimmed by 1 base and J by 6 bases, leaving 6 bases between them. This CDR3 comprises 12 residues. Germline loops: CDR1 MNHNS, CDR2 SASEGT. CDR3 coding DNA: TGTGCCAGCAGTGAAGACAGGGATGGCTACACCTTC. It codes for CASSEDRDGYTF.

V gene TRBV11-3 combines with J gene TRBJ2-7; 15 nucleotides match TRBD2. The CDR3 is 16 residues long. Losses at the gene ends were 3 bases for V and 4 bases for J; bases not matched to a gene: 4. In germline, CDR1 is SGHNT, CDR2 YENEEA. In nucleotides, the CDR3 is TGTGCCAGCAGCTTGGGACTAGCGGGAGGAAGGTACGAGCAGTACTTC. Amino acids: CASSLGLAGGRYEQYF.

The chain joins TRBV7-6 to TRBJ2-4; D is unresolved. The germline V and J ends were trimmed by 0 bases and 0 bases, with 18 bases remaining between them. This CDR3 is built from 19 residues. Germline assignment: CDR1 SGHVS and CDR2 FNYEAQ. The CDR3 region is CASSLALAQNTIAKNIQYF. DNA for the CDR3: TGTGCCAGCAGCTTAGCCCTTGCACAGAACACAATAGCCAAAAACATTCAGTACTTC. The whole variable domain, remainder taken from reference TRBV7-6 and TRBJ2-4, is GAGVSQSPRYKVTKRGQDVALRCDPISGHVSLYWYRQALGQGPEFLTYFNYEAQQDKSGLPNDRFSAERPEGSISTLTIQRTEQRDSAMYRCASSLALAQNTIAKNIQYFGAGTRLSVL.

The chain recombines TRBV11-2 with TRBJ2-3, with 9 nucleotides matching TRBD1. After removal of 2 bases from V and 7 bases from J, the junction contained 1 base not matched to a gene. The CDR3 totals 13 residues. CDR1 is SGHAT, CDR2 FQNNGV, per germline. The CDR3 sequence: CASSLTGGYTQYF. CDR3 coding DNA: TGTGCCAGCAGCTTAACAGGGGGCTATACGCAGTATTTT.

The chain couples TRBV19 to TRBJ1-5; 7 nucleotides match TRBD1. CDR3 size: 14 residues. Germline CDR1 and CDR2: LNHDA and SQIVND (reference sequence). J gave up 7 bases and V 3 bases, and 6 bases lay outside the gene matches. The CDR3 loop is CASSIEGAHQPQHF. In DNA form, the CDR3 reads TGTGCCAGTAGTATTGAGGGGGCCCACCAGCCCCAGCATTTT.

The J gene is TRBJ2-1, the V gene TRBV7-3, with D perhaps matching TRBD2 (6 bases). V was trimmed by 5 bases and J by 0 bases, leaving 8 bases between them. Germline V gene lookup returns CDR1 SGHTA and CDR2 FQGTGA. The CDR3 loop spans 14 amino acids. The CDR3 DNA reads TGTGCCAGCAGCCTGCGGGGCTCCTACAATGAGCAGTTCTTC. Translation: CASSLRGSYNEQFF. Combining the CDR3 with reference TRBV7-3 and TRBJ2-1 gives the whole variable domain GAGVSQTPSNKVTEKGKYVELRCDPISGHTALYWYRQSLGQGPEFLIYFQGTGAADDSGLPNDRFFAVRPEGSVSTLKIQRTERGDSAVYLCASSLRGSYNEQFFGPGTRLTVL.

V is TRBV6-1 and J is TRBJ2-1; D is perhaps TRBD2 (6 bases). Germline CDR1 MNHNS, CDR2 SASEGT. The CDR3 runs 15 residues. The V end lost 8 bases, the J end lost 8 bases, and 22 bases lay between the germline ends. CDR3: CASETGDFPLHEQFF. The CDR3 nucleotides read TGTGCCAGCGAGACCGGGGACTTCCCGCTCCATGAGCAGTTCTTC.

The chain has TRBV6-5 and TRBJ2-1; 8 bases fit TRBD1. CDR3 length: 15 amino acids. CDR1 is MNHEY and CDR2 is SVGAGI in the germline V gene. V lost 5 bases to trimming and J lost 4 bases; unmatched junction nucleotides: 7. CDR3 in amino acids: CASSAQGAGYNEQFF. In nucleotides, the CDR3 is TGTGCCAGCAGTGCCCAGGGGGCAGGGTACAATGAGCAGTTCTTC.

The chain links TRBV11-3 to TRBJ2-7; 10 bases match TRBD1. The CDR3 totals 14 residues. After removal of 1 base from V and 5 bases from J, the junction contained 2 bases not matched to a gene. Germline values: CDR1 SGHNT, CDR2 YENEEA. The CDR3 nucleotides read TGTGCCAGCAGCTTAGGGGACAGGGGCGACGAGCAGTACTTC. Protein sequence: CASSLGDRGDEQYF. Drawing the rest from reference TRBV11-3 and TRBJ2-7, the complete variable domain is EAGVVQSPRYKIIEKKQPVAFWCNPISGHNTLYWYLQNLGQGPELLIRYENEEAVDDSQLPKDRFSAERLKGVDSTLKIQPAELGDSAVYLCASSLGDRGDEQYFGPGTRLTVT.

The chain uses TRBV7-6 and TRBJ2-2; 7 bases map to TRBD2. V lost 1 base and J lost 8; bases outside the gene matches: 19. CDR1 and CDR2 (germline): SGHVS, FNYEAQ. The CDR3 loop spans 19 amino acids. In DNA, the CDR3 is TGTGCCAGCAGCTTAGAGACCCCGTGGAGGGCAGCGGGAAAAGGGGAGCTGTTTTTT. Protein product: CASSLETPWRAAGKGELFF. The whole variable domain, filled in from reference TRBV7-6 and TRBJ2-2, reads GAGVSQSPRYKVTKRGQDVALRCDPISGHVSLYWYRQALGQGPEFLTYFNYEAQQDKSGLPNDRFSAERPEGSISTLTIQRTEQRDSAMYRCASSLETPWRAAGKGELFFGEGSRLTVL.

V usage is TRBV29-1 and J usage is TRBJ2-7, with TRBD2 matching 8 bases. CDR1 and CDR2 (germline): SQVTM, ANQGSEA. V dropped 7 bases and J dropped 0; count of bases not matched to a gene: 8. This CDR3 spans 14 amino acids. The CDR3 nucleotides read TGCAGCGCCCAGCTGAGCGGGAGCTCCTACGAGCAGTACTTC. Its protein is CSAQLSGSSYEQYF.

V is TRBV7-9 and J is TRBJ2-5; perhaps TRBD2 as D (5 bases). Looked up from germline, CDR1 is SEHNR and CDR2 is FQNEAQ (reference sequence). V lost 6 bases, J lost 4 bases, and 15 bases lay in between. The CDR3 length is 14 residues. The CDR3 reads CASRRTRDGETQYF. CDR3 sequence (DNA): TGTGCCAGCAGGCGCACTAGAGATGGAGAGACCCAGTACTTC.

There are a few counts of this clone. The chain is built from TRBV30 and TRBJ1-6, with D unclear. V was cut by 5 bases and J by 12 bases, with 11 bases left in between. This CDR3 has 11 residues. The germline V gene encodes CDR1 GTSNPN and CDR2 SVGIG (reference sequence). CDR3 protein: CAWGLELPLHF. CDR3 nucleotide sequence: TGTGCCTGGGGGCTCGAGTTACCCCTCCACTTT.

This chain connects TRBV4-1 to TRBJ1-5; D is unclear. The V end was cut by 2 bases, the J end by 2 bases, with 10 bases between. This CDR3 is 15 amino acids long. Germline CDR1 is MGHRA and CDR2 is YSYEKL. DNA of the CDR3: TGCGCCAGCAGCCAATCGCGGGGAGGCAATCAGCCCCAGCATTTT. Protein product: CASSQSRGGNQPQHF.

This chain connects TRBV5-4 to TRBJ2-7, with 9 bases matching TRBD2. The germline V gene has CDR1 SGHNT and CDR2 YYREEE (reference sequence). Trimming took 1 base from V and 2 from J; bases not matched to a gene: 10. The CDR3 has 17 amino acids. CDR3 DNA sequence: TGTGCCAGCAGCTTGTCCCCCCTAGCGGGAAGTCCCTACGAGCAGTACTTC. The encoded protein is CASSLSPLAGSPYEQYF.

On this clone itself: The junction differs from germline at one of its ends, possibly a read error. The chain combines TRBV30 with TRBJ2-7; D may correspond to TRBD1 or TRBD2 (7 bases each). In germline, CDR1 is GTSNPN, CDR2 SVGIG (reference sequence). The CDR3 has 13 amino acids. CDR3 DNA: TGTGCCCGGAGACAGGGAGGGTCCTACGAGCAGTACTTC. This gives the protein CARRQGGSYEQYF.

Regarding this clone: The same CDR3 also results from other DNA sequences found in this sample. The CDR3 DNA sequence: TGCGCCAGCAGCTTAACCGGGACAGAGGGAGAGGGCTACACCTTC. Protein sequence: CASSLTGTEGEGYTF. The chain uses TRBV5-1 and TRBJ1-2; 7 bases agree with TRBD1. This CDR3 region has 15 residues. Germline assignment: CDR1 SGHRS and CDR2 YFSETQ. Trimming took 2 bases from V and 8 from J; bases not matched to a gene: 12.

J is TRBJ2-5 and V is TRBV5-1; weak D call: TRBD2 (7 bases). The germline V and J ends were trimmed by 0 bases and 0 bases, with 15 bases remaining between them. Germline-derived CDR1 and CDR2 are SGHRS and YFSETQ. This CDR3 has 17 residues. CDR3 sequence reads: CASSLAPGGPYQETQYF. DNA of the CDR3: TGCGCCAGCAGCTTGGCTCCCGGGGGGCCGTACCAAGAGACCCAGTACTTC.

The V call is TRBV11-3, the J call TRBJ1-1; D remains unclear. Germline lookup yields CDR1 SGHNT and CDR2 YENEEA. The ends were cut back, 7 bases at V and 1 base at J, with 13 bases in the middle. The CDR3 is made up of 14 amino acids. Here the CDR3 DNA reads TGTGCCAGCAAACCGGCGACACCGAACACTGAAGCTTTCTTT. This codes for CASKPATPNTEAFF.

The chain couples TRBV2 to TRBJ1-1; TRBD1 matches 7 bases. Germline V gene lookup returns CDR1 SNHLY and CDR2 FYNNEI. The ends lost 4 bases at V and 3 bases at J; junction bases unmatched: 5. This CDR3 spans 14 amino acids. This CDR3 is CASSAQGTYTEAFF. DNA of the CDR3: TGTGCCAGCAGTGCACAGGGGACATACACTGAAGCTTTCTTT.